This TCR beta chain was sequenced for a study of cytomegalovirus exposure and HLA in healthy donors. About the research overall: Of all 370 or so donors who were genotyped, about 84% belonged to the Caucasian-associated ancestry cluster. Overall study results and limits: Listed as cytomegalovirus-associated were 150 or so TCR beta chains. It was reported in a later analysis that an Asian-associated ancestry cluster showed fewer N-insertions than the roughly 620-donor mean.

In regard to this clone: What it binds is unknown.

Germline lookup yields CDR1 SNHLY and CDR2 FYNNEI. The CDR3 has 15 residues. V dropped 1 base and J dropped 5; count of bases not matched to a gene: 6. 13 Jbeta primers and 60 Vbeta primers were used for the PCR. The assay was immunoSEQ multiplex PCR, and TCRdb's table has in-frame clones only and misses some. The repertoire includes some 180,000 clones, more than 60% of them detected once, and roughly 3.6% sits in the top ten. The sample was PBMCs. The sequence derives from a woman aged 55-75 years in good health and CMV-seropositive. The rearrangement uses TRBV2 and TRBJ2-7; 9 nucleotides line up with TRBD1. The DNA of the CDR3 is TGTGCCAGCAGTGAAGTAGTACAGGGGGCCGACGAGCAGTACTTC. It specifies CASSEVVQGADEQYF. Full variable domain (missing parts from reference TRBV2 and TRBJ2-7): EPEVTQTPSHQVTQMGQEVILRCVPISNHLYFYWYRQILGQKVEFLVSFYNNEISEKSEIFDDQFSVERPDGSNFTLKIRSTKLEDSAMYFCASSEVVQGADEQYFGPGTRLTVT.